This TCR beta chain appears in the sequencing data of a study of blood T cells in healthy people across ages. A J-beta primer mix and a sample-barcoded 5' primer were used in a second PCR of roughly 6 to 11 cycles. TCRdb processed the 5' RACE reads anew with MiXCR; each CDR3 protein has one entry. The repertoire has about 640,000 distinct CDR3 sequences, roughly 53% of them found once; the top ten carry 30% to 45%. This clonotype was seen a few times. The donors, healthy Caucasians from Russia, were aged about 6 to 95. Every sample gave at least 5.5 micrograms of total RNA when it was extracted. The CDR3 runs to 14 residues. Germline CDR1 is SGHRS and CDR2 is YFSETQ.

The clonotype originates from a man aged 60 to 69 in good health. This chain uses TRBV5-1 with TRBJ2-7, with 7 nucleotides matching TRBD1. The DNA end is more similar to TRBJ2-5, so the J call may be wrong. The sequencing input was blood. The CDR3 nucleotides are TGCGCCAGCAGCTTGGGGGACAGTCCGGGGACCCAGTACTTC. Translating gives CASSLGDSPGTQYF.